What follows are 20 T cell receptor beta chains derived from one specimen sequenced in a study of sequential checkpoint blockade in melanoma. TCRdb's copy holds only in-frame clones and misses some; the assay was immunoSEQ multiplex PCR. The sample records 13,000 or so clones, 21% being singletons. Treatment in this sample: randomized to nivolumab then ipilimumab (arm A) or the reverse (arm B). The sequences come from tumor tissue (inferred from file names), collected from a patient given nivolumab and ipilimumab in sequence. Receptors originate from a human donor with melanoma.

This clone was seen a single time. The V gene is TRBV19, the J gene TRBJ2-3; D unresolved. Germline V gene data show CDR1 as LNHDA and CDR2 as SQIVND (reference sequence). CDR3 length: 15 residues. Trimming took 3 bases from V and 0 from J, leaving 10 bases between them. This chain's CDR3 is CASSISDPSTDTQYF. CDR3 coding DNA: TGTGCCAGTAGTATCAGCGACCCTAGCACAGATACGCAGTATTTT.

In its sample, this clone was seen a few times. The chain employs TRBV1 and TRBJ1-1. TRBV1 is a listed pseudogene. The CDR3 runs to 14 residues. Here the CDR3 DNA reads TGCGCCAGCAGCCAAGGACCTCTTTATCCTGAAGCTTTCTTT. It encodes CASSQGPLYPEAFF.

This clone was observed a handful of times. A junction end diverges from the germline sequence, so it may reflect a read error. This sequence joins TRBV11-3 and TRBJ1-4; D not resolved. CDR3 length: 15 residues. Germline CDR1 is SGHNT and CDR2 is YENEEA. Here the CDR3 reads CASSPALGSNEKLFF. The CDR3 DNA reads TGTGCTAGCAGCCCGGCCCTAGGAAGTAATGAAAAACTGTTTTTT. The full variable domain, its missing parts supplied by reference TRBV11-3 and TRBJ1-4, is EAGVVQSPRYKIIEKKQPVAFWCNPISGHNTLYWYLQNLGQGPELLIRYENEEAVDDSQLPKDRFSAERLKGVDSTLKIQPAELGDSAVYLCASSPALGSNEKLFFGSGTQLSVL.

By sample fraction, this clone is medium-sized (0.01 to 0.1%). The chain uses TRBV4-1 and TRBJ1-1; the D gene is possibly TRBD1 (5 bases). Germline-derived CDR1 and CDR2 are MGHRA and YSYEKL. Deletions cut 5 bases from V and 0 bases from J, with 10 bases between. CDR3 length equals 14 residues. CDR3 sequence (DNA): TGCGCCAGCAGCACAGGCCTACTGAACACTGAAGCTTTCTTT. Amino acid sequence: CASSTGLLNTEAFF.

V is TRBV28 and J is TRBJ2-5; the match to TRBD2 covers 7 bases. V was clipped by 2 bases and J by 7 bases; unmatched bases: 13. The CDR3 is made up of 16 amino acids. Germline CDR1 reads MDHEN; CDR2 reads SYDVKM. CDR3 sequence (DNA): TGTGCCAGCAGTTTACTGGGAGGACTAGAAATATCGACCCAGTACTTC. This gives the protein CASSLLGGLEISTQYF.

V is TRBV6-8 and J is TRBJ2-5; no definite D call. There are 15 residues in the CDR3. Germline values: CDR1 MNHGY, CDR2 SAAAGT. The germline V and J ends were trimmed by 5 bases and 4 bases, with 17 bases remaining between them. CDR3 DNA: TGTGCCAGCAGTCCTTTCGGTCTTTCGCGAGAGACCCAGTACTTC. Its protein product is CASSPFGLSRETQYF.

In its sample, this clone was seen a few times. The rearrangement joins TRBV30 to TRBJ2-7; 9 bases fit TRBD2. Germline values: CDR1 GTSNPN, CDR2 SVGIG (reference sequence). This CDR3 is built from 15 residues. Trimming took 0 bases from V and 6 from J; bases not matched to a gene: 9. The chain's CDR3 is CAWSVLKAGGGEQYF. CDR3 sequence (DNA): TGTGCCTGGAGTGTACTCAAAGCGGGAGGAGGCGAGCAGTACTTC.

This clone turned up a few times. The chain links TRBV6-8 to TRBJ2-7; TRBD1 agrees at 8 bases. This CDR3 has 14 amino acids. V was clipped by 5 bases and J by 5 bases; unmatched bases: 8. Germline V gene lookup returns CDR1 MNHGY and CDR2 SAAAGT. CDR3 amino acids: CASSQTGVQHEQYF. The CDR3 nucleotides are TGTGCCAGCAGTCAGACAGGGGTCCAACACGAGCAGTACTTC.

CDR3: CASSLGFLAGGSEQFF. In nucleotides, the CDR3 is TGTGCCAGCAGCTTAGGTTTTTTGGCGGGGGGGAGTGAGCAGTTCTTC. This chain joins TRBV11-3 and TRBJ2-1, with 9 positions matching TRBD2. The length of the CDR3 is 16 residues. The V segment lost 1 base and the J segment 9 bases; nucleotides outside the gene matches: 10. Germline lookup yields CDR1 SGHNT and CDR2 YENEEA. Combining the CDR3 with reference TRBV11-3 and TRBJ2-1 gives the whole variable domain EAGVVQSPRYKIIEKKQPVAFWCNPISGHNTLYWYLQNLGQGPELLIRYENEEAVDDSQLPKDRFSAERLKGVDSTLKIQPAELGDSAVYLCASSLGFLAGGSEQFFGPGTRLTVL.

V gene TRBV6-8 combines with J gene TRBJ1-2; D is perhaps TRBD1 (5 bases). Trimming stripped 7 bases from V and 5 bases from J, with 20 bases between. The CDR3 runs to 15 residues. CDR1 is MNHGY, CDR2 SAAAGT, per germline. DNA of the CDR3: TGTGCCAGCAAAGTTACAGTCAGGGTGGGTTATGGCTACACCTTC. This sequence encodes CASKVTVRVGYGYTF.

The CDR3 loop reads CASSSPREKQYF. Written as DNA, the CDR3 is TGTGCCAGCAGCTCCCCCAGGGAAAAGCAGTACTTC. This chain joins TRBV2 and TRBJ2-7; tentative D call: TRBD1 (5 bases). The CDR3 length is 12 residues. Germline loops: CDR1 SNHLY, CDR2 FYNNEI. With 6 bases removed from V and 8 bases from J, the gap between germline ends came to 14 bases.

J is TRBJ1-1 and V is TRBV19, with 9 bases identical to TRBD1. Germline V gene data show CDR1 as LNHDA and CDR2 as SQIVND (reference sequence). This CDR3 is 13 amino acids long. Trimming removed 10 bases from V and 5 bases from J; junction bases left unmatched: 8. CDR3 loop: CATKTGGWTEAFF. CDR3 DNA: TGTGCCACCAAGACAGGGGGGTGGACTGAAGCTTTCTTT.

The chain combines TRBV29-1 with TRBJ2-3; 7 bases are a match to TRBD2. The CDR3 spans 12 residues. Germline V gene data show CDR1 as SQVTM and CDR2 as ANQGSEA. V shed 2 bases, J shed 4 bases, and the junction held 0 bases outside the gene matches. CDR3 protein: CSVELAADTQYF. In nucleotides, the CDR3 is TGCAGCGTTGAACTAGCGGCAGATACGCAGTATTTT.

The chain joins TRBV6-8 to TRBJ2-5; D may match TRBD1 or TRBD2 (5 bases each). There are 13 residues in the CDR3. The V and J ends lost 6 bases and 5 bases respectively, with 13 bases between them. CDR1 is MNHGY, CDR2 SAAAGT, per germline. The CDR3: CASSLSGDETQYF. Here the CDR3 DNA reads TGTGCCAGCAGCCTAAGTGGGGACGAGACCCAGTACTTC.

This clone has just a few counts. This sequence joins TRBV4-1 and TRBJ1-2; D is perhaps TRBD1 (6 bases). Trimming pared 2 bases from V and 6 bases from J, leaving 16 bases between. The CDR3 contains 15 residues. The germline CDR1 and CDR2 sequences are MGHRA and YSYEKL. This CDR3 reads CASSQPGHGTNGYTF. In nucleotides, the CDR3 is TGCGCCAGCAGCCAACCCGGCCACGGGACAAATGGCTACACCTTC.

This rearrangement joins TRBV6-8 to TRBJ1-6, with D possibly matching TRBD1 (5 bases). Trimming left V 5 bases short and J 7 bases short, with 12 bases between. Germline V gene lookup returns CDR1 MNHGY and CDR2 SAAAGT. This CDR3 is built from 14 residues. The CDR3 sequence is CASSHRDSNSPLHF. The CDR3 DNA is TGTGCCAGCAGTCACCGGGACTCAAATTCACCCCTCCACTTT.

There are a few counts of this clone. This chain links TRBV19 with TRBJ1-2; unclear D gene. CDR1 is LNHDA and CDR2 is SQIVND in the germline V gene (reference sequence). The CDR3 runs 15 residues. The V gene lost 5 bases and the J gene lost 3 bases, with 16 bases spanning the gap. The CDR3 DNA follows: TGTGCCAGTAGTCAATTCTACCCCGGGGACTATGGCTACACCTTC. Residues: CASSQFYPGDYGYTF.

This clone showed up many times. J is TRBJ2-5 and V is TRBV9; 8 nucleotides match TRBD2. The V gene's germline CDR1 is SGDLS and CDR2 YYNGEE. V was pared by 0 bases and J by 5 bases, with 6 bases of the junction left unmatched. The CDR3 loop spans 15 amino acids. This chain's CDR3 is CASSVGGSGKETQYF. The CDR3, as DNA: TGTGCCAGCAGCGTAGGAGGTAGCGGGAAGGAGACCCAGTACTTC.

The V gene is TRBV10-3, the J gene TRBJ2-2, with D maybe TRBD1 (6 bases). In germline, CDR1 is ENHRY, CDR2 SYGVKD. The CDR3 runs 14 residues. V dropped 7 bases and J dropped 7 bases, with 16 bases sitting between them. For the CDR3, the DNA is TGTGCCATCACAGGGGATTTGGTCAGCGGGGAGCTGTTTTTT. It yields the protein CAITGDLVSGELFF.

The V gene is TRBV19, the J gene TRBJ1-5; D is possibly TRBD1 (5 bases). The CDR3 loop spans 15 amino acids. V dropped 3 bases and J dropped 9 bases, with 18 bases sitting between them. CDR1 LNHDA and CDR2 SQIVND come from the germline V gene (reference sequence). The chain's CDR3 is CASSIATAATGPQHF. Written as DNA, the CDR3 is TGTGCCAGTAGTATTGCGACAGCCGCCACGGGGCCCCAGCATTTT.